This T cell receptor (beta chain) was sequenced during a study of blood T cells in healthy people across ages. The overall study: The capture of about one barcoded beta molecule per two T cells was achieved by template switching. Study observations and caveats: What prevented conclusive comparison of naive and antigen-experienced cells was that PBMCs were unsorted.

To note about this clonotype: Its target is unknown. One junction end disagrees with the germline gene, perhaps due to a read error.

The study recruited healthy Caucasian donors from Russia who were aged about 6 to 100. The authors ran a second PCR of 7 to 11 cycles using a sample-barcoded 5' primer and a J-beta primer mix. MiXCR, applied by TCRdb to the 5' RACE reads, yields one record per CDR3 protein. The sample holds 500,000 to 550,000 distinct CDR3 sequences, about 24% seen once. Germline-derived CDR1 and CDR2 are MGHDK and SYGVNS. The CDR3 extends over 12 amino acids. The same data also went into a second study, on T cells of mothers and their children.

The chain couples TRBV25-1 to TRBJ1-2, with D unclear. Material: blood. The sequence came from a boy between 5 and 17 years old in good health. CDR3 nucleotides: TGTGCCTGCAGCGGAGGGTTTTATGGCTACACCTTC. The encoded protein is CACSGGFYGYTF.